This T cell receptor (beta chain) was captured in a study of T cell responses to AZD1222 COVID-19 vaccine. With regard to this clone: As yet, its antigen is unknown.

The V and J ends lost 0 bases and 0 bases respectively, with 9 bases between them. CDR1 is KGHSH and CDR2 is LQKENI in the germline V gene. This CDR3 has 16 residues. Study findings and constraints: Donor demographics were predominantly white British with a female majority; clonal diversity may be underestimated.

Here immunoSEQ multiplex PCR was the method, and the copy in TCRdb shows in-frame clones only, minus some. Altogether over 150,000 clones are present, about nine tenths being singletons, with the ten largest covering approximately 3.4%. Sample: peripheral blood, taken 28 days after the second AZD1222 dose. The chain joins TRBV18 to TRBJ1-3; D gene uncertain. This sequence was found in an adult who received the AZD1222 COVID-19 vaccine. The CDR3 loop reads CASSPPQAYSGNTIYF. CDR3 nucleotides: TGTGCCAGCTCACCACCCCAGGCCTACTCTGGAAACACCATATATTTT.